Following are 26 T cell receptor beta chains from one sample sequenced in a study of T cell changes during pregnancy in multiple sclerosis. Repertoires were generated with immunoSEQ multiplex PCR, while TCRdb's copy carries only in-frame clones and drops some. This repertoire shows 20,000 to 25,000 clones, less than 95% found once; its top ten account for 0.68%. Sequences were derived from CD4+ T cells from peripheral blood mononuclear cells, sampled in the third trimester of pregnancy. These receptors all come from a female donor with multiple sclerosis, enrolled in a pregnancy study.

This sequence joins TRBV4-1 and TRBJ1-6; a possible D gene is TRBD1 (5 bases). The CDR3 contains 18 residues. V gave up 0 bases and J gave up 0 bases, with 12 bases separating them. In germline, CDR1 is MGHRA, CDR2 YSYEKL. CDR3 bases: TGCGCCAGCAGCCAAGAATGGGGAAGGGGCTCCTATAATTCACCCCTCCACTTT. It codes for CASSQEWGRGSYNSPLHF.

The gene calls are TRBV15 and TRBJ2-3; a weak D match, TRBD1 (5 bases). V lost 5 bases to trimming and J lost 9 bases, with 9 bases between them. This CDR3 is built from 11 residues. The germline V gene encodes CDR1 LNHNV and CDR2 YYDKDF (reference sequence). The CDR3 loop reads CATSEGETQYF. The CDR3 coding sequence is TGTGCCACCAGCGAAGGGGAAACGCAGTATTTT.

The rearrangement uses TRBV5-1 and TRBJ1-1; 8 bases agree with TRBD1. V lost 4 bases, J lost 2 bases, and 7 bases stayed unmatched. CDR3 length equals 15 residues. Germline V lookup: CDR1 SGHRS, CDR2 YFSETQ. CDR3 amino acids: CASSRPDRENTEAFF. CDR3 DNA: TGCGCCAGCAGCCGGCCGGACAGGGAAAACACTGAAGCTTTCTTT.

The rearrangement links TRBV28 to TRBJ1-5, with TRBD1 matching over 7 bases. The CDR3 consists of 17 residues. Germline CDR1 is MDHEN and CDR2 is SYDVKM. The V and J ends lost 6 bases and 5 bases, in that order; junction bases with no gene match: 16. In nucleotides, the CDR3 is TGTGCCAGCAGCCCTCGACAGGGAATTTATAGGGATCAGCCCCAGCATTTT. Amino acids: CASSPRQGIYRDQPQHF.

J is TRBJ1-5 and V is TRBV11-2; D is unclear. Germline CDR1 reads SGHAT; CDR2 reads FQNNGV. CDR3 length: 14 amino acids. V was shortened by 2 bases and J by 7 bases, with 12 bases between the two germline ends. The CDR3 region has the DNA TGTGCCAGCAGCTTAAACGGGGTTGGCCAGCCCCAGCATTTT. This encodes CASSLNGVGQPQHF.

V and J are TRBV6-6 and TRBJ2-7; perhaps TRBD1 as D (6 bases). V dropped 2 bases and J dropped 2 bases, with 10 bases sitting between them. The CDR3 loop spans 14 amino acids. The germline CDR1 and CDR2 sequences are MNHNY and SVGAGI (reference sequence). The CDR3 nucleotides read TGTGCCAGCAGTTACACTCGGGACACCTACGAGCAGTACTTC. As protein: CASSYTRDTYEQYF.

The chain uses TRBV5-1 and TRBJ1-1; tentative D call: TRBD1 (5 bases). The V end was cut by 0 bases, the J end by 2 bases, with 5 bases between. Per the germline V gene, CDR1 is SGHRS and CDR2 is YFSETQ. The CDR3 totals 13 residues. CDR3 nucleotide sequence: TGCGCCAGCAGCTTGGGGACAAACACTGAAGCTTTCTTT. Its translation is CASSLGTNTEAFF. Filled out from reference TRBV5-1 and TRBJ1-1, the complete variable domain reads KAGVTQTPRYLIKTRGQQVTLSCSPISGHRSVSWYQQTPGQGLQFLFEYFSETQRNKGNFPGRFSGRQFSNSRSEMNVSTLELGDSALYLCASSLGTNTEAFFGQGTRLTVV.

This clone was picked up a small number of times. Here the CDR3 DNA reads TGTGCCAGCAGTACCGGGGGGGGGACTGAAGCTTTCTTT. It codes for CASSTGGGTEAFF. The rearrangement links TRBV2 to TRBJ1-1; the D gene is possibly TRBD1 (5 bases). CDR1 is SNHLY and CDR2 is FYNNEI in the germline V gene. With 5 bases removed from V and 5 bases from J, the gap between germline ends came to 12 bases. This CDR3 is built from 13 residues.

This clone occurred once. The J gene is TRBJ2-2, the V gene TRBV27; 8 positions agree with TRBD2. CDR3 length: 15 amino acids. CDR1 is MNHEY and CDR2 is SMNVEV in the germline V gene (reference sequence). The J segment lost 2 bases and the V segment lost 5 bases, leaving 4 bases of the junction unmatched. This chain's CDR3 is CASSPLAVNTGELFF. The CDR3 DNA reads TGTGCCAGCAGTCCACTAGCGGTAAACACCGGGGAGCTGTTTTTT.

This clone was seen once. The rearrangement uses TRBV15 and TRBJ1-5; D call uncertain. From germline, CDR1 is LNHNV and CDR2 YYDKDF (reference sequence). CDR3 length: 12 residues. Trimming pared 6 bases from V and 0 bases from J, leaving 3 bases between. CDR3 amino acids: CATSSSNQPQHF. Here the CDR3 DNA reads TGTGCCACCAGTAGTAGCAATCAGCCCCAGCATTTT.

This clone has more than one count but fewer than ten. The chain combines TRBV18 with TRBJ1-2; 8 nucleotides align to TRBD1. The CDR3 length is 14 residues. Germline loops: CDR1 KGHSH, CDR2 LQKENI. V lost 6 bases, J lost 6 bases, and 9 bases stayed unmatched. The CDR3 DNA reads as TGTGCCAGCTCGCACGACAGGGGAAGGGATGGCTACACCTTC. Residues: CASSHDRGRDGYTF.

The count of this clone is one. This sequence joins TRBV5-1 and TRBJ1-1; possibly TRBD1 for D (5 bases). Germline CDR1 SGHRS, CDR2 YFSETQ. The V end lost 4 bases, the J end lost 4 bases, and 14 bases lay between the germline ends. The CDR3 has 14 residues. CDR3 region: CASSGALMGTEAFF. As DNA, the CDR3 is TGCGCCAGCAGCGGGGCCCTGATGGGCACTGAAGCTTTCTTT.

The chain couples TRBV6-5 to TRBJ2-7; TRBD1 matches 8 bases. The CDR3 contains 15 residues. Germline loops: CDR1 MNHEY, CDR2 SVGAGI. Unmatched junction bases numbered 7, after V lost 2 bases and J lost 4 bases. CDR3 DNA: TGTGCCAGCAGTTACACCGGGACAGGACGTTACGAGCAGTACTTC. Protein: CASSYTGTGRYEQYF.

V is TRBV5-1 and J is TRBJ1-1; weak D call: TRBD1 (6 bases). Germline lookup yields CDR1 SGHRS and CDR2 YFSETQ. The CDR3 contains 15 residues. Between the trimmed V and J ends, which lost 0 bases and 4 bases, there was a span of 13 bases. CDR3 region: CASSLEGGGSTEAFF. CDR3 nucleotide sequence: TGCGCCAGCAGCTTGGAAGGGGGTGGAAGCACTGAAGCTTTCTTT.

V gene TRBV7-8 combines with J gene TRBJ2-3, with 8 bases fitting TRBD1. The germline CDR1 and CDR2 sequences are SGHVS and FQNEAQ. CDR3 length: 17 amino acids. J gave up 2 bases and V 2 bases, and 9 bases lay outside the gene matches. CDR3: CASSLMTGALSTDTQYF. The CDR3 DNA reads TGTGCCAGCAGCTTAATGACAGGGGCCCTTTCCACAGATACGCAGTATTTT.

The chain uses TRBV12-5 and TRBJ2-3; 7 bases fit TRBD2. Germline loops: CDR1 LGHNT, CDR2 FRNRAP. The CDR3 loop spans 15 amino acids. The trim removed 4 bases at V and 1 base at J, leaving 5 bases unmatched. The CDR3 DNA reads as TGTGCTAGTGGTTCCGGTGCGGGGGGCACAGATACGCAGTATTTT. It yields the protein CASGSGAGGTDTQYF.

This sequence joins TRBV19 and TRBJ1-5; TRBD1 aligns across 8 bases. The CDR3 is 16 residues long. V lost 3 bases, J lost 0 bases, and 4 bases stayed unmatched. CDR1 LNHDA and CDR2 SQIVND come from the germline V gene (reference sequence). In DNA form, the CDR3 reads TGTGCCAGTAGTATCGGGACAGGTCATAGCAATCAGCCCCAGCATTTT. Protein product: CASSIGTGHSNQPQHF. The complete variable domain, with remaining parts taken from reference TRBV19 and TRBJ1-5, reads DGGITQSPKYLFRKEGQNVTLSCEQNLNHDAMYWYRQDPGQGLRLIYYSQIVNDFQKGDIAEGYSVSREKKESFPLTVTSAQKNPTAFYLCASSIGTGHSNQPQHFGDGTRLSIL.

The chain links TRBV10-3 to TRBJ1-6; maybe TRBD1 (6 bases). The CDR3 sequence is 14 residues long. The germline V gene has CDR1 ENHRY and CDR2 SYGVKD. V was cut by 4 bases and J by 6 bases, with 10 bases left in between. CDR3 sequence: CAISGGGFNSPLHF. DNA of the CDR3: TGTGCCATCAGTGGAGGGGGATTTAATTCACCCCTCCACTTT.

V gene TRBV2 combines with J gene TRBJ1-1; 8 positions match TRBD1. Looked up from germline, CDR1 is SNHLY and CDR2 is FYNNEI. After removal of 6 bases from V and 8 bases from J, the junction contained 11 bases not matched to a gene. This CDR3 spans 14 amino acids. CDR3 bases: TGTGCCAGCAGCGGACAGGGTTGGGGCTTGGAAGCTTTCTTT. It codes for CASSGQGWGLEAFF.

This chain uses TRBV30 with TRBJ2-3; 8 bases fit TRBD2. This CDR3 contains 15 residues. The germline gives CDR1 GTSNPN, CDR2 SVGIG (reference sequence). V lost 3 bases, J lost 1 base, and 6 bases stayed unmatched. This CDR3 reads CAWSGGGLGTDTQYF. In DNA, the CDR3 is TGTGCCTGGAGCGGGGGGGGCTTGGGCACAGATACGCAGTATTTT.

The CDR3 DNA follows: TGTGCCTGCAAAACAGGGGGCGTGTTGGGAGCTTTCTTT. Translation gives CACKTGGVLGAFF. The chain is built from TRBV30 and TRBJ1-1; 9 nucleotides match TRBD1. Germline loops: CDR1 GTSNPN, CDR2 SVGIG (reference sequence). The CDR3 spans 13 residues. Germline trimming cut 6 bases from V and 10 bases from J; bases unmatched to any gene: 12.

This sequence joins TRBV30 and TRBJ1-3; D call uncertain. The CDR3 is made up of 12 amino acids. V was trimmed by 6 bases and J by 4 bases, leaving 10 bases between them. CDR1 GTSNPN and CDR2 SVGIG come from the germline V gene (reference sequence). The CDR3 region has the DNA TGTGCCTGTTCGGAGTCCGGAAACACCATATATTTT. Its protein product is CACSESGNTIYF.

The genes are TRBV28 and TRBJ2-1; D remains ambiguous. The germline V gene encodes CDR1 MDHEN and CDR2 SYDVKM. The CDR3 length is 11 residues. Between the trimmed V and J ends, which lost 3 bases and 8 bases, there was a span of 5 bases. The CDR3 coding sequence is TGTGCCAGCAGTTTTCGGTATGAGCAGTTCTTC. Translating gives CASSFRYEQFF. The entire variable domain, with the rest obtained from reference TRBV28 and TRBJ2-1, is as follows: DVKVTQSSRYLVKRTGEKVFLECVQDMDHENMFWYRQDPGLGLRLIYFSYDVKMKEKGDIPEGYSVSREKKERFSLILESASTNQTSMYLCASSFRYEQFFGPGTRLTVL.

The J gene is TRBJ2-7, the V gene TRBV28; TRBD2 matches at 7 bases. Trimming at V came to 3 bases and at J to 5 bases, leaving 4 bases not matched to a gene. This CDR3 spans 13 amino acids. Germline V gene data show CDR1 as MDHEN and CDR2 as SYDVKM. The CDR3 here is CASSLSGRHEQYF. CDR3 in DNA: TGTGCCAGCAGTTTGTCCGGGAGGCACGAGCAGTACTTC.

This clone occurred once. The V call is TRBV6-6, the J call TRBJ2-5; TRBD1 might be the D (6 bases). Germline V gives CDR1 MNHNY, CDR2 SVGAGI (reference sequence). The germline V and J ends were trimmed by 4 bases and 3 bases, with 9 bases remaining between them. The CDR3 has 13 amino acids. Here the CDR3 reads CASSFGGKETQYF. CDR3 coding DNA: TGTGCCAGCAGTTTTGGGGGCAAAGAGACCCAGTACTTC.

This chain uses TRBV28 with TRBJ1-1, with D possibly matching TRBD1 (5 bases). This CDR3 has 13 amino acids. Germline V gene data show CDR1 as MDHEN and CDR2 as SYDVKM. V lost 6 bases and J lost 5, with 13 bases in between. CDR3 loop: CASSLPGGTEAFF. In DNA, the CDR3 is TGTGCCAGCAGCCTCCCGGGGGGAACTGAAGCTTTCTTT.